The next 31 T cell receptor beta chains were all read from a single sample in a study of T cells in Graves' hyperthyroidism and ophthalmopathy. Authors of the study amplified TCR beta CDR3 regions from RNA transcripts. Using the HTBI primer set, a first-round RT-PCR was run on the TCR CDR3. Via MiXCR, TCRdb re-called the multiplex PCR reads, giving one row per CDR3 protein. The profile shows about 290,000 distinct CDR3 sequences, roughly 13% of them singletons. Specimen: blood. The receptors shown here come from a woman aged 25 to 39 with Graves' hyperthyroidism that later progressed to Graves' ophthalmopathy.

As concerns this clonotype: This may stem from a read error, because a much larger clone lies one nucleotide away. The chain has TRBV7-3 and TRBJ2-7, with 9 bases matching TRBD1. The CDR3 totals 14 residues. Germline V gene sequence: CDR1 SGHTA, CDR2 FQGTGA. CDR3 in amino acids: CASSLGQGRDEQHF. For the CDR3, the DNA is TGTGCCAGCAGCCTGGGACAGGGACGCGACGAGCAGCACTTC.

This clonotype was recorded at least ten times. This CDR3 is CASSLGIETQYF. The CDR3 DNA follows: TGTGCCAGCAGCTTAGGGATAGAGACCCAGTACTTC. The chain is built from TRBV7-2 and TRBJ2-5; no definite D call. This CDR3 has 12 residues. Trimming cost V 1 base and J 4 bases, with 4 bases left between them. Germline values: CDR1 SGHTA, CDR2 FQGNSA.

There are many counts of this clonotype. CDR3 nucleotides: TGTGCCAGTAGTCCGGGGGACAGCTCCTACGAGCAGTACTTC. Its translation: CASSPGDSSYEQYF. This chain joins TRBV19 and TRBJ2-7; a possible D gene is TRBD1 (7 bases). Germline V lookup: CDR1 LNHDA, CDR2 SQIVND (reference sequence). The CDR3 extends over 14 amino acids. V dropped 5 bases and J dropped 0 bases, with 11 bases sitting between them. The full variable domain, completed using reference TRBV19 and TRBJ2-7, is DGGITQSPKYLFRKEGQNVTLSCEQNLNHDAMYWYRQDPGQGLRLIYYSQIVNDFQKGDIAEGYSVSREKKESFPLTVTSAQKNPTAFYLCASSPGDSSYEQYFGPGTRLTVT.

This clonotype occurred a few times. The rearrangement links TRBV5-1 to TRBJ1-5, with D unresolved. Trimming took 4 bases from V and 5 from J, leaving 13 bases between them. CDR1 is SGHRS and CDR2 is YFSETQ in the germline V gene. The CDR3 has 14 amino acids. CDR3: CASSPRAGDQPQHF. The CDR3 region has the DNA TGCGCCAGCAGCCCGAGGGCCGGGGATCAGCCCCAGCATTTT.

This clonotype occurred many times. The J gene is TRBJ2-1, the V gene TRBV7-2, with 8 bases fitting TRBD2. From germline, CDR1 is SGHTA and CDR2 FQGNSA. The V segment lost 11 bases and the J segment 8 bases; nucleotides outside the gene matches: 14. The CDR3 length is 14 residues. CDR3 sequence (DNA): TGTGCCGGTCGTCGGACTAGCCTACTGGATGAGCAGTTCTTC. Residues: CAGRRTSLLDEQFF. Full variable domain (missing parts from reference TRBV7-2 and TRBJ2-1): GAGVSQSPSNKVTEKGKDVELRCDPISGHTALYWYRQSLGQGLEFLIYFQGNSAPDKSGLPSDRFSAERTGGSVSTLTIQRTQQEDSAVYLCAGRRTSLLDEQFFGPGTRLTVL.

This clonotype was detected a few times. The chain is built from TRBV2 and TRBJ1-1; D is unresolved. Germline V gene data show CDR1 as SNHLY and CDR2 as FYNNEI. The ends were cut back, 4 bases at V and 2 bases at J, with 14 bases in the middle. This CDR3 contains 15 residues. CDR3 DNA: TGTGCCAGCAGTGGTCTAGGACGACCAAACACTGAAGCTTTCTTT. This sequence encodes CASSGLGRPNTEAFF.

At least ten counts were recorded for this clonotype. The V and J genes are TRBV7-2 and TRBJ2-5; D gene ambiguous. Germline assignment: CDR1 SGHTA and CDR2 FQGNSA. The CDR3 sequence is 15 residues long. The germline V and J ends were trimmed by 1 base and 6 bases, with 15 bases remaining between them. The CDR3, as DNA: TGTGCCAGCAGCTTAGAACAGACCTTACTCCAGACCCAGTACTTC. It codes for CASSLEQTLLQTQYF.

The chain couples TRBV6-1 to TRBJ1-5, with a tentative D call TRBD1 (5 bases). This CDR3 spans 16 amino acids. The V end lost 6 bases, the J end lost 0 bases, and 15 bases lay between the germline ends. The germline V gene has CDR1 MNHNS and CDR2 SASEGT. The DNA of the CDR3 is TGTGCCAGCAGGCCGTCTACCGGGGCTAGCAATCAGCCCCAGCATTTT. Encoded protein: CASRPSTGASNQPQHF.

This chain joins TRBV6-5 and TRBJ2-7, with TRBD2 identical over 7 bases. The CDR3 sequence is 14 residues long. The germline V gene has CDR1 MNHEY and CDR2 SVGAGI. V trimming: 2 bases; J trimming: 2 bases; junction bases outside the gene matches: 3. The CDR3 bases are TGTGCCAGCAGTTACGTGGGAGGGACCTACGAGCAGTACTTC. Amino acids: CASSYVGGTYEQYF.

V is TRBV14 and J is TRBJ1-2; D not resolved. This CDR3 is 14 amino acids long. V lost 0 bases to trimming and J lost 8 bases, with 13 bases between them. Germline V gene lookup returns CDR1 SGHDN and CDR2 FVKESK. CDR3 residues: CASSQDLTGRGYTF. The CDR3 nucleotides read TGTGCCAGCAGCCAAGATTTAACGGGTCGCGGCTACACCTTC.

The CDR3 coding sequence is TGTGCCAGTAGTATAAATCTCGCGGGGACAGATACGCAGTATTTT. The encoded protein is CASSINLAGTDTQYF. The chain employs TRBV19 and TRBJ2-3, with D possibly TRBD2 on 6 matching bases. V was trimmed by 2 bases and J by 3 bases, leaving 12 bases between them. The CDR3 is made up of 15 amino acids. Germline CDR1 LNHDA, CDR2 SQIVND (reference sequence).

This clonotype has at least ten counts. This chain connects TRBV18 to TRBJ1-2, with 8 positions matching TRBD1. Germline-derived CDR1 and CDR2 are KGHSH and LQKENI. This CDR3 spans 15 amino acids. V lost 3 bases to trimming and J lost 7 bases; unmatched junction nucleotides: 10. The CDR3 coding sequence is TGTGCCAGCTCACCCGGTGCCACAGGGGGTGCTGGCTACACCTTC. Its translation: CASSPGATGGAGYTF.

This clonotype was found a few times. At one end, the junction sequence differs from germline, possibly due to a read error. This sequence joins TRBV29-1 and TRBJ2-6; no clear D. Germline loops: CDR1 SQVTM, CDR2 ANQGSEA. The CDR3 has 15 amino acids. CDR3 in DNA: TGCAGCGCTGAAAGGGTCAGCTCTGGGGCCAACGTCCTGACTTTC. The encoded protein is CSAERVSSGANVLTF.

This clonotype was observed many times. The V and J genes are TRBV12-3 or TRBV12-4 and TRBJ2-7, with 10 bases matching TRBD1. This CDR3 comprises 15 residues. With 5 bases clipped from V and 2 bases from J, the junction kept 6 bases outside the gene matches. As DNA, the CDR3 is TGTGCCAGCAGTCGGGACAGGGGCGCAGCCTACGAGCAGTACTTC. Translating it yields CASSRDRGAAYEQYF.

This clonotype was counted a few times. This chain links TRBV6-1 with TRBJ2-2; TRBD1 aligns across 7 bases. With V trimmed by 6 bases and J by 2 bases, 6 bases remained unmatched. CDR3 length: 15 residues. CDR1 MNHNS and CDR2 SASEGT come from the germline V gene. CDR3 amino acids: CASRGTDRNTGELFF. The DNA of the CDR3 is TGTGCCAGCAGAGGGACAGATAGAAACACCGGGGAGCTGTTTTTT.

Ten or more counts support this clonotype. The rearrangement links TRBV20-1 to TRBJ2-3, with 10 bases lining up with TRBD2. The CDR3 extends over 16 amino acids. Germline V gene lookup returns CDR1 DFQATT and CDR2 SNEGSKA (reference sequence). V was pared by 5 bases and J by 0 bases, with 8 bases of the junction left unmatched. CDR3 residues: CSAELAGWPSTDTQYF. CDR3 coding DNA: TGCAGTGCTGAACTAGCGGGATGGCCTAGCACAGATACGCAGTATTTT.

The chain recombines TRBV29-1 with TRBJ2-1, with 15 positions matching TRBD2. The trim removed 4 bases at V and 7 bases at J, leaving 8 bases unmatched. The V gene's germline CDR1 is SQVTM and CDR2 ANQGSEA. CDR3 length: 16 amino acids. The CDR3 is CSVVGLAGGRGNEQFF. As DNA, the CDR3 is TGCAGCGTTGTGGGACTAGCGGGAGGCCGGGGAAATGAGCAGTTCTTC.

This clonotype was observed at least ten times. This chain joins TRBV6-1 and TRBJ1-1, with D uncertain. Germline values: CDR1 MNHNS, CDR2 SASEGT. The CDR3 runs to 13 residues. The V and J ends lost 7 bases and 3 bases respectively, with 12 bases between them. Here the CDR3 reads CASTKFWDTEAFF. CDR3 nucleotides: TGTGCCAGCACCAAGTTCTGGGACACTGAAGCTTTCTTT.

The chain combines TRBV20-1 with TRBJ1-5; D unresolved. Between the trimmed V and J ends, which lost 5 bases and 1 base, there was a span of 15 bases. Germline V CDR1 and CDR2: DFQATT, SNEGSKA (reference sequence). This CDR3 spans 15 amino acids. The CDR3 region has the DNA TGCAGTGCTCCGCGGCGGGCAGAAAGCAATCAGCCCCAGCATTTT. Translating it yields CSAPRRAESNQPQHF.

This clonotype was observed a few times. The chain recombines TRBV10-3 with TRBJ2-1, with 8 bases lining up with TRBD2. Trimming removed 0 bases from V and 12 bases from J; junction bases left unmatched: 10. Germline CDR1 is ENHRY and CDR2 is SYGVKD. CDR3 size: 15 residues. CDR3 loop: CAISESSREGGVQFF. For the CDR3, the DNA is TGTGCCATCAGTGAGTCGAGTCGGGAGGGTGGGGTGCAGTTCTTC.

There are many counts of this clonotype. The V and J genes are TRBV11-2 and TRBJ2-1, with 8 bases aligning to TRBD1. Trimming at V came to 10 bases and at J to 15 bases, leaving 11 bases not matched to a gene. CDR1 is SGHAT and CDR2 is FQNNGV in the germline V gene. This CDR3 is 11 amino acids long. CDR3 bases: TGTGCCAAAGCAGGCGGACAGGGCGGGTTCTTC. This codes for CAKAGGQGGFF.

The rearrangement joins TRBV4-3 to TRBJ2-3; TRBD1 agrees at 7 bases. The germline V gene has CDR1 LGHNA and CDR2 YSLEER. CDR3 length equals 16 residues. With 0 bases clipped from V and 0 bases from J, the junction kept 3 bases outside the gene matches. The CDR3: CASSQDLTGSTDTQYF. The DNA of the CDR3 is TGCGCCAGCAGCCAAGATCTGACAGGGAGCACAGATACGCAGTATTTT.

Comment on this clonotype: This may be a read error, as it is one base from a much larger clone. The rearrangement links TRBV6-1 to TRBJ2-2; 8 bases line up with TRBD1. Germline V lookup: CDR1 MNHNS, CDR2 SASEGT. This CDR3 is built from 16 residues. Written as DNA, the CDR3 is TGTGCCGGCAGTCCATCAGGGGGCGCGGGGACCGGGGAGCTGTTTTTT. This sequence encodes CAGSPSGGAGTGELFF.

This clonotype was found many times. CDR3 nucleotide sequence: TGTGCCAGCAATTCCGAAGCGGGAGCTTTGAATGAGCAGTTCTTC. Protein sequence: CASNSEAGALNEQFF. The chain has TRBV28 and TRBJ2-1, with 8 bases identical to TRBD2. CDR1 and CDR2 (germline): MDHEN, SYDVKM. V dropped 7 bases and J dropped 7; count of bases not matched to a gene: 12. The CDR3 sequence is 15 residues long. Drawing the rest from reference TRBV28 and TRBJ2-1, the complete variable domain is DVKVTQSSRYLVKRTGEKVFLECVQDMDHENMFWYRQDPGLGLRLIYFSYDVKMKEKGDIPEGYSVSREKKERFSLILESASTNQTSMYLCASNSEAGALNEQFFGPGTRLTVL.

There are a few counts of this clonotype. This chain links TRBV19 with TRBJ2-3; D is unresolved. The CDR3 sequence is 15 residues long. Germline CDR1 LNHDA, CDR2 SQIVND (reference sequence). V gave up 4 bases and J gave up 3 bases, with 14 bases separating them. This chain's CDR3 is CASSTETIWTDTQYF. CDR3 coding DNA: TGTGCCAGTAGTACGGAAACAATTTGGACAGATACGCAGTATTTT.

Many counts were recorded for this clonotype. In nucleotides, the CDR3 is TGTGCCAGCAGTTCTGCAGAGACCTTAGCCAAAAACATTCAGTACTTC. Protein product: CASSSAETLAKNIQYF. V and J are TRBV28 and TRBJ2-4; no firm D call. The CDR3 runs to 16 residues. Germline lookup yields CDR1 MDHEN and CDR2 SYDVKM. Trimming stripped 4 bases from V and 0 bases from J, with 13 bases between.

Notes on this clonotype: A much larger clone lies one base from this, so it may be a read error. The CDR3 DNA sequence: TGTGCCAACAGCAAGGACAGTTCATTTCGTCAGCCCCAGCATTTT. As protein: CANSKDSSFRQPQHF. The chain recombines TRBV7-2 with TRBJ1-5; D is perhaps TRBD1 (6 bases). Looked up from germline, CDR1 is SGHTA and CDR2 is FQGNSA. The CDR3 has 15 amino acids.

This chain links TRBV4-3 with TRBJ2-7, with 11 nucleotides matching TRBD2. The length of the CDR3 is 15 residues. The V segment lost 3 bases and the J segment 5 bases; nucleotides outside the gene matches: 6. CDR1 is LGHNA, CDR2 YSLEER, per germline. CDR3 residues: CASSQAGTSGDEQYF. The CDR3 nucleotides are TGCGCCAGCAGCCAGGCCGGGACTAGCGGCGACGAGCAGTACTTC.

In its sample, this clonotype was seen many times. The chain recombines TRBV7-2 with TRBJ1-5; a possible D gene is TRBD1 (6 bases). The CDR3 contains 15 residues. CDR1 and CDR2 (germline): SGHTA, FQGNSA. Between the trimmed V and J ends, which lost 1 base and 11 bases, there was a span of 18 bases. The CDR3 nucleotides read TGTGCCAGCAGCTTAGGAGGACAGACCATCAGCACCCAGCATTTT. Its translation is CASSLGGQTISTQHF.

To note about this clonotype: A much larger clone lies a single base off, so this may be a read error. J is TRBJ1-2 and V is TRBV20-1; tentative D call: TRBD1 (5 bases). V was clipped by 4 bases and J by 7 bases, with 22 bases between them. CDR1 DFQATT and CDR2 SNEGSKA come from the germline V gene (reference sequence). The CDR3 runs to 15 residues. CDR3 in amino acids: CSAKGGKRGECGYTF. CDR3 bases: TGCAGTGCTAAGGGAGGTAAACGAGGGGAATGTGGCTACACCTTC.

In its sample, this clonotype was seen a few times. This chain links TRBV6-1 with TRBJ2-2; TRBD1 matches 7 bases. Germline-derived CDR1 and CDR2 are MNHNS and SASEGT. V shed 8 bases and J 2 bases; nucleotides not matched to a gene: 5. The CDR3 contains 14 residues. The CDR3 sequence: CASSTGSNTGELFF. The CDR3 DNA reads TGTGCCAGCTCGACAGGGTCCAACACCGGGGAGCTGTTTTTT.